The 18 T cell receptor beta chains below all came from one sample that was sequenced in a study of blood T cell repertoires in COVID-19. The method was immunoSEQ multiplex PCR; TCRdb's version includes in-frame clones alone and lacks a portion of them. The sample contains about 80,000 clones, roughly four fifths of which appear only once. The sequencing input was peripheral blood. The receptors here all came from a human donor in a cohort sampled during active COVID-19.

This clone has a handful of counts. The CDR3 coding sequence is TGCAGCGCCCGACGGACAGGCTCCCGACCAAATGAAAAACTGTTTTTT. The encoded protein is CSARRTGSRPNEKLFF. V usage is TRBV29-1 and J usage is TRBJ1-4, with 7 bases that match TRBD1. This CDR3 is built from 16 residues. The V gene's germline CDR1 is SQVTM and CDR2 ANQGSEA. The junction had 16 bases not matched to a gene; V was cut back by 7 bases and J by 5 bases.

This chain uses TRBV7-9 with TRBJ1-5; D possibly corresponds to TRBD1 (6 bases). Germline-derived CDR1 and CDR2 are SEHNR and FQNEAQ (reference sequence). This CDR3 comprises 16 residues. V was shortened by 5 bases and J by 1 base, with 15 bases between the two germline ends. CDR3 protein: CASSPGHPTSNQPQHF. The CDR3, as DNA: TGTGCCAGCAGCCCGGGACATCCGACGAGCAATCAGCCCCAGCATTTT.

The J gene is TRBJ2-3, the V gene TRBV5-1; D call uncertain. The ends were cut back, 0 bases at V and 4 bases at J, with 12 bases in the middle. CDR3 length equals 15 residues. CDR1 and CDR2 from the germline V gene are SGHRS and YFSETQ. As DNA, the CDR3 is TGCGCCAGCAGCTTGGTGGTCGCGCAGGCAGATACGCAGTATTTT. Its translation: CASSLVVAQADTQYF. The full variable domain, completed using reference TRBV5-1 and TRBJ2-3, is KAGVTQTPRYLIKTRGQQVTLSCSPISGHRSVSWYQQTPGQGLQFLFEYFSETQRNKGNFPGRFSGRQFSNSRSEMNVSTLELGDSALYLCASSLVVAQADTQYFGPGTRLTVL.

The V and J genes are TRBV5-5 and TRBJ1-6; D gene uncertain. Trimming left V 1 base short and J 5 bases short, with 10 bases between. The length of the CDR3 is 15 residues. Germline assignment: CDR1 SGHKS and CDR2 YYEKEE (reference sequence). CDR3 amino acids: CASSLMGGNNSPLHF. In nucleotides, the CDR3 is TGTGCCAGCAGCTTGATGGGCGGGAATAATTCACCCCTCCACTTT.

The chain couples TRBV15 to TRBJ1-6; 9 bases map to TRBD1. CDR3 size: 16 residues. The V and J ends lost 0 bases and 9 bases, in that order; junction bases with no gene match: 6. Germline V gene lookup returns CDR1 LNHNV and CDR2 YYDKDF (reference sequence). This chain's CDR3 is CATSRDVGTGFSPLHF. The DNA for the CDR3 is TGTGCCACCAGCAGAGATGTTGGGACAGGGTTTTCACCCCTCCACTTT.

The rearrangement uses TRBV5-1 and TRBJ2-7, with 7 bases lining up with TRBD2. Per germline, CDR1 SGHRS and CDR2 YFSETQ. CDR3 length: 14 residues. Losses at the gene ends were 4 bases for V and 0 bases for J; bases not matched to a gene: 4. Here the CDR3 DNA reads TGCGCCAGCAGCGGGGGGGTGCCCTCCTACGAGCAGTACTTC. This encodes CASSGGVPSYEQYF. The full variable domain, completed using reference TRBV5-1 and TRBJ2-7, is KAGVTQTPRYLIKTRGQQVTLSCSPISGHRSVSWYQQTPGQGLQFLFEYFSETQRNKGNFPGRFSGRQFSNSRSEMNVSTLELGDSALYLCASSGGVPSYEQYFGPGTRLTVT.

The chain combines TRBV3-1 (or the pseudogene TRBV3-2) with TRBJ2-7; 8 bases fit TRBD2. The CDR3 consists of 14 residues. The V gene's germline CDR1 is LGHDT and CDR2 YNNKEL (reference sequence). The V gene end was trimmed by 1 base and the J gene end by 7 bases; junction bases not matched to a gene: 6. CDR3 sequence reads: CASSQGELAVEQYF. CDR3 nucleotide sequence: TGTGCCAGCAGCCAAGGCGAACTAGCGGTTGAGCAGTACTTC.

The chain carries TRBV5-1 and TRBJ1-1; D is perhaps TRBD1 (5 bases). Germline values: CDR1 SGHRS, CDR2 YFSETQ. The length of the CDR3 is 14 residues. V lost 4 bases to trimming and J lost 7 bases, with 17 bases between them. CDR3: CASSPSRGALEAFF. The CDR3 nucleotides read TGCGCCAGCAGCCCCTCGCGCGGGGCACTTGAAGCTTTCTTT.

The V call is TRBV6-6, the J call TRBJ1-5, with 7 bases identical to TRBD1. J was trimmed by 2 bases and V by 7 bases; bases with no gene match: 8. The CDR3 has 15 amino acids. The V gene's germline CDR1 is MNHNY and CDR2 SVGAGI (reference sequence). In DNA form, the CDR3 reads TGTGCCAGCACCATAGACAGGGTAGGCAATCAGCCCCAGCATTTT. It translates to CASTIDRVGNQPQHF.

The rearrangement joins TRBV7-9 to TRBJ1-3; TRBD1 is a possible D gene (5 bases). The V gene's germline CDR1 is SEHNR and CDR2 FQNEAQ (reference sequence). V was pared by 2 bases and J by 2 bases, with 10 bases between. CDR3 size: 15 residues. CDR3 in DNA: TGTGCCAGCAGCTTAAACAGGTCACCTGGAAACACCATATATTTT. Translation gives CASSLNRSPGNTIYF.

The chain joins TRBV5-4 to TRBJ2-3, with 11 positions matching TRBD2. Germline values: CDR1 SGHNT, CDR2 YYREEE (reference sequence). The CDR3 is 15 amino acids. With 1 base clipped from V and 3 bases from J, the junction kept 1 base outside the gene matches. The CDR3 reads CASSLLAGGTDTQYF. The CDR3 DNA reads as TGTGCCAGCAGCTTGCTAGCGGGGGGAACAGATACGCAGTATTTT.

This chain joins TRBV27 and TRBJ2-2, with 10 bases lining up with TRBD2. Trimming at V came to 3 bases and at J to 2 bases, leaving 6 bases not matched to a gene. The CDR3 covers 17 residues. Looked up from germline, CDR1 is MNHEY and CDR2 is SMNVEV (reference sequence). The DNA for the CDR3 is TGTGCCAGCAGTTTTCTGCTAGCGGGGGAAAACACCGGGGAGCTGTTTTTT. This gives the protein CASSFLLAGENTGELFF.

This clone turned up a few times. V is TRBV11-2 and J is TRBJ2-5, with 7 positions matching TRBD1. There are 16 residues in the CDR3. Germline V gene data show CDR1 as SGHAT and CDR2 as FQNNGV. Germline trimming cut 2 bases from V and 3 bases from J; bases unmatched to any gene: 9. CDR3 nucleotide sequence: TGTGCCAGCAGCTTACAGACGACAGGGTTGGAAGAGACCCAGTACTTC. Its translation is CASSLQTTGLEETQYF.

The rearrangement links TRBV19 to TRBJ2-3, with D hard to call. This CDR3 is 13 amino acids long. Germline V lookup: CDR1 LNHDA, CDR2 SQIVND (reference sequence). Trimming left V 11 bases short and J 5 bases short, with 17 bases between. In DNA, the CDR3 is TGTGCCTGCAGGCAGCCCGCGATAGATACGCAGTATTTT. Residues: CACRQPAIDTQYF.

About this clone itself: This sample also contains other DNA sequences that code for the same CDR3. This CDR3 is CASSLTGTVNTEAFF. CDR3 DNA: TGCGCCAGCAGTTTAACCGGGACAGTGAACACTGAAGCTTTCTTT. This chain joins TRBV5-1 and TRBJ1-1; 7 bases agree with TRBD1. Germline V gives CDR1 SGHRS, CDR2 YFSETQ. J was trimmed by 0 bases and V by 5 bases; bases with no gene match: 7. The CDR3 has 15 residues.

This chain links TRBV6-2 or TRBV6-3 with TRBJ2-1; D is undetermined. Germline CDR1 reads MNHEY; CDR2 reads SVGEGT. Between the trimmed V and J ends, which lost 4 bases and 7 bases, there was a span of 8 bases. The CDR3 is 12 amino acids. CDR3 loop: CASSSEINEQFF. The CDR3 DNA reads TGTGCCAGCAGTTCCGAGATAAATGAGCAGTTCTTC.

Written as DNA, the CDR3 is TGCGCCAGCAGTGAAAGAGGGACTAGCTACACAGATACGCAGTATTTT. Translating it yields CASSERGTSYTDTQYF. The chain is built from TRBV10-2 and TRBJ2-3, with 9 bases lining up with TRBD2. V dropped 3 bases and J dropped 2; count of bases not matched to a gene: 6. CDR1 is WSHSY, CDR2 SAAADI, per germline. The CDR3 totals 16 residues.

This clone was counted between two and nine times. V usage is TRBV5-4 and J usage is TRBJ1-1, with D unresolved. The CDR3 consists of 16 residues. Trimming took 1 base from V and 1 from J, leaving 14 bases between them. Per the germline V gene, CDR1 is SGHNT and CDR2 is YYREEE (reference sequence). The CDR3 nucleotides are TGTGCCAGCAGCTTGTTAGGGTTTCGGGGGAACACTGAAGCTTTCTTT. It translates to CASSLLGFRGNTEAFF.